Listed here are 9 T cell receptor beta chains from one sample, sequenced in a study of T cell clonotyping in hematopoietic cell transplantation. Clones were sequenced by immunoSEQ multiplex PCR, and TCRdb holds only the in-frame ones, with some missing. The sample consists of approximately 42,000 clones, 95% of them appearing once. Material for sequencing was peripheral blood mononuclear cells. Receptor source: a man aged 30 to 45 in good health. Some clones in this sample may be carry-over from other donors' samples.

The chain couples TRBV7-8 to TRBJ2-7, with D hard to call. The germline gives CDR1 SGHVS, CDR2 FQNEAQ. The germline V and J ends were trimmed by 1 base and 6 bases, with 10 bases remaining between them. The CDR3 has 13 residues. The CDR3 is CASSLGPAGEQYF. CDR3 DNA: TGTGCCAGCAGCTTAGGGCCGGCAGGCGAGCAGTACTTC.

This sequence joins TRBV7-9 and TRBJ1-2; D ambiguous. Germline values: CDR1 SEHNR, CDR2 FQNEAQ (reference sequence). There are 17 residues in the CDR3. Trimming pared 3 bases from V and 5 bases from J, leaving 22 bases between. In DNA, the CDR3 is TGTGCCAGCAGCTTCGAGGGAGTCAGACTCGGGATATATGGCTACACCTTC. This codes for CASSFEGVRLGIYGYTF.

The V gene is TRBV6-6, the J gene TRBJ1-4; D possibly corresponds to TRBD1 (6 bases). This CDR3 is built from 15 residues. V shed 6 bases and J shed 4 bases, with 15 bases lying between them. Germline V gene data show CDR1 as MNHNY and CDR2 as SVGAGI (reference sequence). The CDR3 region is CASRDRDMHNEKLFF. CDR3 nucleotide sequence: TGTGCCAGCAGAGACCGGGACATGCATAATGAAAAACTGTTTTTT.

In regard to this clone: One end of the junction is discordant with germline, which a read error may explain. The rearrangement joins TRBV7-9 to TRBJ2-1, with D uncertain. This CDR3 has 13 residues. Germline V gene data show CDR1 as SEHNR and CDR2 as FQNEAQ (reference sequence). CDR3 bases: TGTGTCAGCAGCCCGTGGGTAGACGTTGAGCAGTTCTTC. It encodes CVSSPWVDVEQFF.

In DNA, the CDR3 is TGTGCCAGCAGTTACGGCAGAGTGAAATATGGAGAGACCCAGTACTTC. Protein product: CASSYGRVKYGETQYF. The chain uses TRBV6-6 and TRBJ2-5; D is unclear. The CDR3 is 16 amino acids. CDR1 MNHNY and CDR2 SVGAGI come from the germline V gene (reference sequence). V was shortened by 2 bases and J by 4 bases, with 17 bases between the two germline ends.

The CDR3 spells CASSDLALSYGYTF. CDR3 in DNA: TGTGCCAGCAGTGATTTGGCCCTCAGCTATGGCTACACCTTC. The chain carries TRBV2 and TRBJ1-2; no definite D call. The length of the CDR3 is 14 residues. Germline CDR1 is SNHLY and CDR2 is FYNNEI. The V and J ends lost 3 bases and 4 bases respectively, with 12 bases between them.

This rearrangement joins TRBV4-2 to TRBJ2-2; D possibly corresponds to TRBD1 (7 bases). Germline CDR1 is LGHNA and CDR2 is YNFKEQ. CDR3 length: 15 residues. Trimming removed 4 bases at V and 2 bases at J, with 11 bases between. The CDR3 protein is CASSRGTVNTGELFF. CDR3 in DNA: TGTGCCAGCAGCCGCGGGACAGTTAACACCGGGGAGCTGTTTTTT.

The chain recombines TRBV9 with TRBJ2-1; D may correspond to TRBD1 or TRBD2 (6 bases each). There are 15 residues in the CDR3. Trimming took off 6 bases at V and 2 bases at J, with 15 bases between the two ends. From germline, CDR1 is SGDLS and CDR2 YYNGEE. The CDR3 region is CASTRGGMPYNEQFF. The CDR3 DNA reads TGTGCCAGCACCCGAGGGGGGATGCCCTACAATGAGCAGTTCTTC. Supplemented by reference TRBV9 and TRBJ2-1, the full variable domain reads DSGVTQTPKHLITATGQRVTLRCSPRSGDLSVYWYQQSLDQGLQFLIQYYNGEERAKGNILERFSAQQFPDLHSELNLSSLELGDSALYFCASTRGGMPYNEQFFGPGTRLTVL.

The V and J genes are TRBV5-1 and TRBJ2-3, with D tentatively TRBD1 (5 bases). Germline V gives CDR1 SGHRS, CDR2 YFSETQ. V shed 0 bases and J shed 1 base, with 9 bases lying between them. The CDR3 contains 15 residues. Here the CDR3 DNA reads TGCGCCAGCAGCTTGGGACAGTCAGGCACAGATACGCAGTATTTT. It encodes CASSLGQSGTDTQYF.